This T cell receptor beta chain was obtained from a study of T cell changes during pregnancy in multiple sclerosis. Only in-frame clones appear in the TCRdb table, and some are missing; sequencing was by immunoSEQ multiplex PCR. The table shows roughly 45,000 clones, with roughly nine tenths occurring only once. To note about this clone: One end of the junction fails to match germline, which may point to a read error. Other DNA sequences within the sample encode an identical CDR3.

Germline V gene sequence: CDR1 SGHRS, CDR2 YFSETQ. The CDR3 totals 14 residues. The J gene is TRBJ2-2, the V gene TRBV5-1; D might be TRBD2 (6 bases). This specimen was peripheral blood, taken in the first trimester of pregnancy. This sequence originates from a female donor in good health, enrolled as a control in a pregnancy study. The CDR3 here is CASSGSWGGGELFF. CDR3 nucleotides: TGCGCCAGCAGTGGGTCTTGGGGCGGCGGGGAGTTGTTTTTT.